This entry describes one T cell receptor beta chain. V was pared by 4 bases and J by 2 bases, with 9 bases between. CDR3 length: 14 residues. Germline assignment: CDR1 MGHRA and CDR2 YSYEKL. The data were taken from a study of cytomegalovirus exposure and HLA in healthy donors. Profiling relied on immunoSEQ multiplex PCR, and the TCRdb table lists in-frame clones only, not all of them. This sample yields about 330,000 clones, of which about nine tenths are seen a single time; roughly 1.2% belongs to the top ten. V gene TRBV4-1 combines with J gene TRBJ1-5, with a weak D call TRBD1 (5 bases). The specimen sequenced was PBMCs. This clonotype was obtained from a woman aged 30 to 39 in good health and CMV-seropositive. The CDR3 coding sequence is TGCGCCAGCAGCCCCAGGGAAGGCAATCAGCCCCAGCATTTT. Translation: CASSPREGNQPQHF.